What follows describes a single TCR beta chain. V was shortened by 8 bases and J by 2 bases, with 14 bases between the two germline ends. The CDR3 runs to 14 residues. Germline lookup yields CDR1 LNHDA and CDR2 SQIVND (reference sequence). This sample is part of a study of blood T cell repertoires in COVID-19. Study summary: COVID-19 samples, acute and convalescent, were from the United States, Italy and Spain. Sample material is recorded as cDNA or gDNA derived from T cells, B-cell-depleted T cells, or PBMCs.

Original processing notes: Estimated nucleated cell counts came from reference gene primer amplification. Measured with immunoSEQ multiplex PCR; TCRdb has only the in-frame clones, and not every one. That table supplies the V and J calls and clone size; D and trimming were determined from the DNA. The sample has about 110,000 clones, 70% to 80% seen once. The chain is built from TRBV19 and TRBJ2-3; possible D gene TRBD2, 7 bases. The source material was peripheral blood. The receptor comes from a man aged 70-80 years with active or convalescent COVID-19. DNA of the CDR3: TGTGCCAGTGGGAGGGGGGGACCCACAGATACGCAGTATTTT. Amino acid sequence: CASGRGGPTDTQYF.